This T cell receptor (beta chain) originates from a study of a mutant IDH1 vaccine in newly diagnosed glioma. Study context: Treated patients, roughly 60% male and roughly 38% female, averaged about 42 years of age. Findings of the study overall: Whatever changes occurred in top peripheral T cell clonotypes seemed unrelated to pseudoprogression.

Sample time point: baseline, week 1 (first vaccination visit). Treatment noted: pre-vaccination baseline after standard-of-care therapy. The donors' diagnosis was new WHO grade 3 or 4 astrocytoma that was IDH1-mutant and ATRX-lost. A note on this clone: Its specificity is not known.

Trimming removed 0 bases from V and 7 bases from J, with 7 bases in between. The CDR3 length is 14 residues. Germline CDR1 SGHDN, CDR2 FVKESK. Measured with immunoSEQ multiplex PCR; TCRdb has only the in-frame clones, and not every one. The sample lists 30,000 to 40,000 clones, about three quarters occurring once. This TCR came from a man aged 45-65 years with glioma. Some clones in this sample may be carry-over from other donors' samples. The J gene is TRBJ1-6, the V gene TRBV14; D is undetermined. The sample consisted of peripheral blood mononuclear cells (PBMCs), taken from a glioma patient treated with radiotherapy, temozolomide or both. The CDR3 DNA is TGTGCCAGCAGCCAAGAGGTCTCGAATTCACCCCTCCACTTT. Protein: CASSQEVSNSPLHF.